This T cell receptor (beta chain) was sequenced in a study of cytomegalovirus exposure and HLA in healthy donors. The CDR3 has 14 amino acids. Germline V gene data show CDR1 as SNHLY and CDR2 as FYNNEI. The V and J ends lost 6 bases and 4 bases, in that order; junction bases with no gene match: 4. These donors were members of the roughly 120-subject validation cohort, a group separate from the approximately 670-subject first cohort. Libraries were prepared by immunoSEQ multiplex PCR; TCRdb keeps only in-frame clonotypes and omits some of them. The sample carries under 250,000 clones, 90% to 95% recorded once. Study-wide points: Using the classifier, cytomegalovirus status was reportedly diagnosed with high specificity and sensitivity.

Comments on this clone: Its target is not known.

The chain uses TRBV2 and TRBJ1-4, with TRBD1 identical over 8 bases. The sequencing input was PBMCs. The receptor's source is a woman under 30 in good health and CMV-seronegative. CDR3 sequence reads: CASSGQGLNEKLFF. CDR3 bases: TGTGCCAGCAGCGGACAGGGCCTTAATGAAAAACTGTTTTTT.